These T cell receptor beta chains were read from a single sample in a study of blood T cell repertoires in COVID-19. TCRdb's copy holds only in-frame clones and misses some; the assay was immunoSEQ multiplex PCR. The sample shows about 250,000 clones, around 82% of them seen only once. Source material: peripheral blood. These receptors were taken from a human donor with COVID-19, enrolled during active disease. The donor label of this sample is uncertain. Each CDR3 is given with its conserved first and last residue. D genes are given only for firm matches. Only some rows state a clone size, as once, few, many or a class for expanded clones.

TRBV11-3	TRBJ2-2	-	-	CASSLGEGAGELFF	TGTGCCAGCAGCTTAGGGGAGGGGGCCGGGGAGCTGTTTTTT
TRBV7-2	TRBJ1-1	TRBD1	once	CASSGGVNTEAFF	TGTGCCAGCTCAGGGGGCGTCAACACTGAAGCTTTCTTT
TRBV19	TRBJ1-5	TRBD1	-	CGTGGLSNQPQHF	TGCGGGACAGGGGGCCTGAGCAATCAGCCCCAGCATTTT
TRBV7-2	TRBJ1-2	TRBD1	few	CASSLRTGPNYGYTF	TGTGCCAGCAGCTTAAGGACAGGGCCTAACTATGGCTACACCTTC
TRBV30	TRBJ1-2	-	-	CAWSVHQGGGYTF	TGTGCCTGGAGTGTTCATCAGGGTGGTGGCTACACCTTC
TRBV3-1/TRBV3-2	TRBJ2-5	-	once	CASSQMRLAETQYF	TGTGCCAGCAGCCAAATGAGACTGGCGGAGACCCAGTACTTC
TRBV5-5	TRBJ2-2	TRBD2	-	CASSFLGTSGRVGELFF	TGTGCCAGCAGCTTCTTGGGGACTAGCGGGAGAGTCGGGGAGCTGTTTTTT
TRBV12-3/TRBV12-4	TRBJ2-7	-	-	CASSLVGGNEQYF	TGTGCCAGCAGTTTGGTCGGAGGAAACGAGCAGTACTTC
TRBV28	TRBJ2-1	-	-	CASSSPWSLYEQFF	TGTGCCAGCAGTTCGCCATGGTCCCTCTACGAGCAGTTCTTC
TRBV18	TRBJ2-5	TRBD1	once	CASSFPDRGDQETQYF	TGTGCCAGCTCATTTCCCGACAGGGGGGACCAAGAGACCCAGTACTTC